This T cell receptor beta chain was captured in a study of OX40 agonist ivuxolimab in advanced cancers. Overall study context: The mean age was roughly 60 years, ranging from 23 to 79, with 82.7% of participants male.

The CDR3 consists of 17 residues. The ends lost 1 base at V and 2 bases at J; junction bases unmatched: 11. CDR1 is LNHDA, CDR2 SQIVND, per germline (reference sequence). Sequencing used immunoSEQ multiplex PCR; TCRdb keeps in-frame clones, though not all of them. The data contain approximately 65,000 clones, more than 90% of them singletons. This material consisted of CD4+ or CD8+ T cells sorted from blood, taken in a trial of the OX40 agonist ivuxolimab. This receptor was identified in an adult with an advanced solid tumor such as melanoma, head and neck, liver or kidney cancer. This chain connects TRBV19 to TRBJ2-7, with TRBD1 matching 7 bases. The CDR3 nucleotides are TGTGCCAGTAGTATAGCCTTCTCCGGGACAGCACCCTACGAGCAGTACTTC. It is translated as CASSIAFSGTAPYEQYF. Supplemented by reference TRBV19 and TRBJ2-7, the full variable domain reads DGGITQSPKYLFRKEGQNVTLSCEQNLNHDAMYWYRQDPGQGLRLIYYSQIVNDFQKGDIAEGYSVSREKKESFPLTVTSAQKNPTAFYLCASSIAFSGTAPYEQYFGPGTRLTVT.